These 22 T cell receptor beta chains came from one sample sequenced in a study of OX40 agonist ivuxolimab in advanced cancers. Profiled with immunoSEQ multiplex PCR; TCRdb holds only in-frame clones, not every one. Of roughly 74,000 clones in the sample, approximately 93% were seen once. The sample in question was CD4+ or CD8+ T cells sorted from blood, obtained in a trial of the OX40 agonist ivuxolimab. The receptors were sampled from an adult with an advanced solid tumor such as melanoma, head and neck, liver or kidney cancer.

The chain joins TRBV5-1 to TRBJ2-1, with a weak D call TRBD1 (6 bases). CDR1 SGHRS and CDR2 YFSETQ come from the germline V gene. The length of the CDR3 is 18 residues. V was cut by 0 bases and J by 2 bases, with 18 bases left in between. CDR3 bases: TGCGCCAGCAGCTTGGCCCCTACGGACAGTCCGGCCTACAATGAGCAGTTCTTC. It yields the protein CASSLAPTDSPAYNEQFF.

The CDR3 DNA follows: TGCGCCAGCAGCCAAGCTAACAGTCGCCGGGAGCTGTTTTTT. This sequence encodes CASSQANSRRELFF. The V gene is TRBV4-3, the J gene TRBJ2-2; the D is unclear. V lost 1 base to trimming and J lost 9 bases, with 12 bases between them. Per the germline V gene, CDR1 is LGHNA and CDR2 is YSLEER. The CDR3 length is 14 residues.

The chain combines TRBV12-5 with TRBJ1-1; a possible D gene is TRBD1 (6 bases). CDR3 length: 16 amino acids. V dropped 6 bases and J dropped 5 bases, with 22 bases sitting between them. Per the germline V gene, CDR1 is LGHNT and CDR2 is FRNRAP. The CDR3 nucleotides read TGTGCTAGTGGCTTCAACCTACAGGGCCAGAGGACTGAAGCTTTCTTT. Translation gives CASGFNLQGQRTEAFF.

The chain employs TRBV19 and TRBJ2-3; the D is unclear. This CDR3 has 14 residues. The germline gives CDR1 LNHDA, CDR2 SQIVND (reference sequence). The V end lost 2 bases, the J end lost 1 base, and 7 bases lay between the germline ends. The CDR3 is CASSIWPGTDTQYF. CDR3 sequence (DNA): TGTGCCAGTAGTATATGGCCAGGCACAGATACGCAGTATTTT.

This clone occurred a few times. This sequence joins TRBV7-3 and TRBJ2-3; 9 bases map to TRBD2. CDR1 and CDR2 (germline): SGHTA, FQGTGA. V gave up 8 bases and J gave up 3 bases; unmatched junction bases: 6. The CDR3 is 14 residues long. CDR3 DNA: TGTGCCAGCGGGGCGGGAGGGGCGACAGATACGCAGTATTTT. Amino acids: CASGAGGATDTQYF.

The chain is built from TRBV27 and TRBJ2-7; D may be TRBD1 or TRBD2 (6 bases each). This CDR3 comprises 14 residues. CDR1 and CDR2 from the germline V gene are MNHEY and SMNVEV (reference sequence). Deletions cut 5 bases from V and 1 base from J, with 12 bases between. CDR3 bases: TGTGCCAGCAGTCCGGGGGCCCTTTCCTACGAGCAGTACTTC. Protein product: CASSPGALSYEQYF.

V gene TRBV7-8 combines with J gene TRBJ1-5; tentative D call: TRBD1 (5 bases). V was clipped by 1 base and J by 7 bases, with 11 bases between them. The CDR3 sequence is 14 residues long. Per germline, CDR1 SGHVS and CDR2 FQNEAQ. The CDR3 bases are TGTGCCAGCAGCTTAGATAGGGGCGACCAGCCCCAGCATTTT. It yields the protein CASSLDRGDQPQHF.

The V gene is TRBV4-2, the J gene TRBJ2-1, with 12 bases matching TRBD2. Germline lookup yields CDR1 LGHNA and CDR2 YNFKEQ. This CDR3 region has 16 residues. V lost 4 bases, J lost 6 bases, and 7 bases stayed unmatched. The CDR3 sequence: CASSPRTSGALNEQFF. The CDR3 nucleotides are TGTGCCAGCAGCCCTCGGACTAGCGGGGCCCTCAATGAGCAGTTCTTC.

The V gene is TRBV6-5, the J gene TRBJ1-2; 10 bases align to TRBD1. CDR1 and CDR2 (germline): MNHEY, SVGAGI. V was pared by 0 bases and J by 7 bases, with 5 bases of the junction left unmatched. The CDR3 is made up of 15 amino acids. CDR3 in DNA: TGTGCCAGCAGTTACTCTAGACAGGGGGCGAGTGGCTACACCTTC. Residues: CASSYSRQGASGYTF.

This rearrangement joins TRBV19 to TRBJ2-7; no clear D gene. This CDR3 has 13 residues. Per the germline V gene, CDR1 is LNHDA and CDR2 is SQIVND (reference sequence). Trimming took 4 bases from V and 5 from J, leaving 12 bases between them. The CDR3 coding sequence is TGTGCCAGTAGTACCTACCCGACGGACGAGCAGTACTTC. Its translation: CASSTYPTDEQYF.

The chain has TRBV7-9 and TRBJ1-1, with D hard to call. The CDR3 loop spans 14 amino acids. Trimming removed 0 bases from V and 0 bases from J, with 5 bases in between. Germline values: CDR1 SEHNR, CDR2 FQNEAQ (reference sequence). In nucleotides, the CDR3 is TGTGCCAGCAGCTTAGCACGGGTGAACACTGAAGCTTTCTTT. Translated: CASSLARVNTEAFF.

The chain is built from TRBV5-6 and TRBJ2-3; 14 positions match TRBD2. V shed 0 bases and J 2 bases; nucleotides not matched to a gene: 5. The CDR3 has 18 amino acids. The germline CDR1 and CDR2 sequences are SGHDT and YYEEEE. CDR3 coding DNA: TGTGCCAGCAGCTTGGGACTAGCGGGAGGGCCTACCACAGATACGCAGTATTTT. This sequence encodes CASSLGLAGGPTTDTQYF.

The chain joins TRBV9 to TRBJ2-2; possibly TRBD2 for D (5 bases). The germline gives CDR1 SGDLS, CDR2 YYNGEE. CDR3 length equals 16 residues. V was pared by 1 base and J by 6 bases, with 16 bases between. The CDR3 DNA reads as TGTGCCAGCAGCGTACTCGGGCGGGCCGCACCCGGGGAGCTGTTTTTT. Protein sequence: CASSVLGRAAPGELFF.

This chain uses TRBV27 with TRBJ1-2, with D maybe TRBD1 (6 bases). CDR3 length: 15 residues. Trimming removed 3 bases at V and 6 bases at J, with 17 bases between. Germline CDR1 is MNHEY and CDR2 is SMNVEV (reference sequence). The CDR3 here is CASSFQSAGEDGYTF. Written as DNA, the CDR3 is TGTGCCAGCAGTTTTCAATCGGCAGGGGAAGATGGCTACACCTTC.

V and J are TRBV7-2 and TRBJ2-7; weak D call: TRBD1 (5 bases). V was cut by 1 base and J by 2 bases, with 9 bases left in between. The CDR3 contains 14 residues. Germline CDR1 SGHTA, CDR2 FQGNSA. CDR3 nucleotides: TGTGCCAGCAGCTTAGAAGACAGAGCCTACGAGCAGTACTTC. The encoded protein is CASSLEDRAYEQYF.

This sequence joins TRBV11-1 and TRBJ2-3; perhaps TRBD1 as D (5 bases). Germline CDR1 and CDR2: SGHAT and FQDESV (reference sequence). V was pared by 2 bases and J by 2 bases, with 11 bases between. This CDR3 contains 15 residues. The CDR3 loop reads CASSLSQGPTDTQYF. CDR3 nucleotide sequence: TGTGCCAGCAGCTTATCGCAGGGTCCCACAGATACGCAGTATTTT.

The chain carries TRBV2 and TRBJ2-6; 11 nucleotides align to TRBD2. The V gene end was trimmed by 7 bases and the J gene end by 0 bases; junction bases not matched to a gene: 8. The CDR3 contains 18 residues. From germline, CDR1 is SNHLY and CDR2 FYNNEI. The CDR3 DNA reads TGTGCCAGCACTCTTACTAGCGGGGGCCGCTCTGGGGCCAACGTCCTGACTTTC. Translated: CASTLTSGGRSGANVLTF.

The chain uses TRBV11-3 and TRBJ2-7, with 7 bases matching TRBD1. The CDR3 length is 14 residues. The V segment lost 5 bases and the J segment 0 bases; nucleotides outside the gene matches: 4. The germline V gene has CDR1 SGHNT and CDR2 YENEEA. CDR3 nucleotide sequence: TGTGCCAGCAGCCCAGGGACAGACTCCTACGAGCAGTACTTC. This codes for CASSPGTDSYEQYF.

This chain uses TRBV29-1 with TRBJ2-7; the match to TRBD2 covers 8 bases. The CDR3 spans 14 residues. Germline V gene data show CDR1 as SQVTM and CDR2 as ANQGSEA. V dropped 4 bases and J dropped 3; count of bases not matched to a gene: 8. The CDR3 spells CSVVGERGFYEQYF. The CDR3 DNA sequence: TGCAGCGTTGTTGGAGAGCGGGGGTTCTACGAGCAGTACTTC.

This sequence joins TRBV7-8 and TRBJ1-1; D unclear. CDR1 is SGHVS, CDR2 FQNEAQ, per germline. V gave up 5 bases and J gave up 5 bases, with 24 bases separating them. This CDR3 has 17 amino acids. The CDR3 sequence is CASSPAETTRLGTEAFF. Here the CDR3 DNA reads TGTGCCAGCAGCCCGGCAGAGACTACGAGACTGGGGACTGAAGCTTTCTTT.

This rearrangement joins TRBV9 to TRBJ1-4; D possibly corresponds to TRBD1 (5 bases). With 0 bases removed from V and 8 bases from J, the gap between germline ends came to 14 bases. Germline CDR1 SGDLS, CDR2 YYNGEE. The CDR3 spans 15 residues. CDR3 loop: CASSVEGWLGEKLFF. CDR3 DNA sequence: TGTGCCAGCAGCGTAGAGGGGTGGCTAGGAGAAAAACTGTTTTTT. The full variable domain, with the rest looked up from reference TRBV9 and TRBJ1-4, is DSGVTQTPKHLITATGQRVTLRCSPRSGDLSVYWYQQSLDQGLQFLIQYYNGEERAKGNILERFSAQQFPDLHSELNLSSLELGDSALYFCASSVEGWLGEKLFFGSGTQLSVL.

This chain links TRBV19 with TRBJ2-1; D perhaps matches TRBD2 (6 bases). Trimming shortened V by 11 bases and J by 7 bases, and 9 bases separated the two germline ends. Per germline, CDR1 LNHDA and CDR2 SQIVND (reference sequence). The CDR3 spans 10 residues. CDR3 region: CASGVNEQFF. DNA for the CDR3: TGTGCCTCGGGGGTTAATGAGCAGTTCTTC.